A single sample gave rise to the 22 T cell receptor beta chains below, sequenced in a study of shared clonotypes between healthy human individuals. The repertoire was sequenced with immunoSEQ multiplex PCR; TCRdb's copy has only in-frame clones and lacks some. Of 2 million to 2.5 million clones listed, around 93% are singletons. Sequencing was performed on naive CD4+ T cells from PBMCs. Subset noted: CD45RA+ positively selected. These receptors were taken from a man aged 18 to 30 in good health. Some clones in this sample may be carry-over from other donors' samples.

The chain couples TRBV5-1 to TRBJ2-3, with 11 bases fitting TRBD2. The CDR3 is made up of 15 amino acids. Germline trimming cut 3 bases from V and 5 bases from J; bases unmatched to any gene: 5. CDR1 is SGHRS, CDR2 YFSETQ, per germline. This CDR3 is CASSSSGTSGDTQYF. In DNA, the CDR3 is TGCGCCAGCAGCTCCTCCGGGACTAGCGGAGATACGCAGTATTTT.

In its sample, this clone was seen a few times. V is TRBV14 and J is TRBJ2-7, with D possibly matching TRBD1 (5 bases). The CDR3 is 16 amino acids. V gave up 1 base and J gave up 3 bases, with 16 bases separating them. In germline, CDR1 is SGHDN, CDR2 FVKESK. In DNA, the CDR3 is TGTGCCAGCAGCCAAGTTAGGTCAGGGCGGCACTACGAGCAGTACTTC. This codes for CASSQVRSGRHYEQYF.

This CDR3 reads CASSQDAGREGNEQFF. The CDR3 nucleotides read TGTGCCAGCAGCCAAGATGCGGGGCGGGAGGGTAATGAGCAGTTCTTC. The rearrangement uses TRBV4-2 and TRBJ2-1; 9 bases fit TRBD2. After removal of 0 bases from V and 7 bases from J, the junction contained 7 bases not matched to a gene. The CDR3 is made up of 16 amino acids. CDR1 is LGHNA, CDR2 YNFKEQ, per germline.

The chain uses TRBV7-3 and TRBJ2-1, with TRBD2 identical over 9 bases. Per the germline V gene, CDR1 is SGHTA and CDR2 is FQGTGA. The V and J ends lost 3 bases and 8 bases, in that order; junction bases with no gene match: 5. This CDR3 is 14 amino acids long. In DNA form, the CDR3 reads TGTGCCAGCAGCTTTAGCGGGAGTGGCGATGAGCAGTTCTTC. It translates to CASSFSGSGDEQFF.

The J gene is TRBJ1-5, the V gene TRBV2; D ambiguous. In germline, CDR1 is SNHLY, CDR2 FYNNEI. The CDR3 consists of 15 residues. V was shortened by 1 base and J by 0 bases, with 7 bases between the two germline ends. CDR3 loop: CASSEESPSNQPQHF. DNA of the CDR3: TGTGCCAGCAGTGAAGAGTCCCCTAGCAATCAGCCCCAGCATTTT.

The genes are TRBV5-1 and TRBJ2-7; TRBD1 is a possible D gene (5 bases). Trimming took off 4 bases at V and 1 base at J, with 18 bases between the two ends. The CDR3 spans 16 residues. CDR1 is SGHRS and CDR2 is YFSETQ in the germline V gene. The CDR3 sequence: CASSPLLTVLSYEQYF. For the CDR3, the DNA is TGCGCCAGCAGCCCGTTATTGACAGTGCTATCCTACGAGCAGTACTTC.

This clone was seen once. The chain is built from TRBV2 and TRBJ2-1; weak D call: TRBD2 (5 bases). Per the germline V gene, CDR1 is SNHLY and CDR2 is FYNNEI. CDR3 size: 15 residues. Trimming shortened V by 1 base and J by 0 bases, and 7 bases separated the two germline ends. DNA for the CDR3: TGTGCCAGCAGTGAAGAGCGGAGCTCCTACAATGAGCAGTTCTTC. The encoded protein is CASSEERSSYNEQFF.

This rearrangement joins TRBV7-9 to TRBJ2-1; D remains unclear. The germline V gene has CDR1 SEHNR and CDR2 FQNEAQ (reference sequence). Trimming took 5 bases from V and 12 from J, leaving 14 bases between them. The CDR3 runs to 12 residues. CDR3 nucleotide sequence: TGTGCCAGCAGCCTGCTAACAGTTGGGCAGTTCTTC. It yields the protein CASSLLTVGQFF.

The chain recombines TRBV2 with TRBJ1-4, with TRBD1 as a possible D gene (6 bases). Germline values: CDR1 SNHLY, CDR2 FYNNEI. Trimming took off 5 bases at V and 12 bases at J, with 10 bases between the two ends. The CDR3 runs 11 residues. The CDR3 protein is CASSRGAELFF. The CDR3 region has the DNA TGTGCCAGCAGTCGGGGGGCGGAACTGTTTTTT.

The rearrangement uses TRBV27 and TRBJ1-2; D is ambiguous. The CDR3 contains 12 residues. Germline V gene lookup returns CDR1 MNHEY and CDR2 SMNVEV (reference sequence). Trimming removed 5 bases from V and 8 bases from J, with 12 bases in between. The CDR3 sequence is CASSREGSGYTF. The CDR3 DNA sequence: TGTGCCAGCAGTCGAGAGGGATCCGGCTACACCTTC.

This sequence joins TRBV5-4 and TRBJ2-7, with 12 bases fitting TRBD2. The trim removed 4 bases at V and 0 bases at J, leaving 8 bases unmatched. CDR1 and CDR2 from the germline V gene are SGHNT and YYREEE (reference sequence). There are 17 residues in the CDR3. CDR3 residues: CASSRGLAGPSSYEQYF. CDR3 DNA sequence: TGTGCCAGCAGCCGGGGACTAGCGGGCCCGAGCTCCTACGAGCAGTACTTC.

The rearrangement uses TRBV28 and TRBJ2-4, with unresolved D. The CDR3 has 17 amino acids. Germline V gives CDR1 MDHEN, CDR2 SYDVKM. V dropped 7 bases and J dropped 9 bases, with 28 bases sitting between them. CDR3 loop: CASTPGPRRDVRTIQYF. DNA of the CDR3: TGTGCCAGCACCCCTGGACCCCGAAGGGATGTGAGGACCATTCAGTACTTC.

This chain joins TRBV18 and TRBJ2-1; TRBD2 agrees at 10 bases. This CDR3 region has 14 residues. The V gene end was trimmed by 5 bases and the J gene end by 3 bases; junction bases not matched to a gene: 1. Germline V lookup: CDR1 KGHSH, CDR2 LQKENI. The CDR3 reads CASSTSGVYNEQFF. Written as DNA, the CDR3 is TGTGCCAGCTCAACTAGCGGGGTCTACAATGAGCAGTTCTTC.

V is TRBV5-1 and J is TRBJ1-1; tentative D call: TRBD1 (5 bases). V lost 3 bases, J lost 2 bases, and 14 bases lay in between. CDR3 length: 15 residues. Germline CDR1 is SGHRS and CDR2 is YFSETQ. In DNA, the CDR3 is TGCGCCAGCAGCTCCGGGGAGACAGTAAACACTGAAGCTTTCTTT. Its translation is CASSSGETVNTEAFF.

This chain connects TRBV7-2 to TRBJ2-7; tentatively, D is TRBD1 (5 bases). V was clipped by 8 bases and J by 2 bases, with 7 bases between them. CDR3 length: 11 amino acids. Germline loops: CDR1 SGHTA, CDR2 FQGNSA. The chain's CDR3 is CASQGTYEQYF. The CDR3 bases are TGTGCCAGCCAGGGAACCTACGAGCAGTACTTC.

The J gene is TRBJ2-7, the V gene TRBV5-1; D is ambiguous. Trimming left V 2 bases short and J 0 bases short, with 12 bases between. The CDR3 runs to 15 residues. The germline V gene encodes CDR1 SGHRS and CDR2 YFSETQ. In nucleotides, the CDR3 is TGCGCCAGCAGCTTTACCTCCCTGAGCTCCTACGAGCAGTACTTC. Encoded protein: CASSFTSLSSYEQYF.

The genes are TRBV7-9 and TRBJ2-3, with TRBD1 identical over 10 bases. From germline, CDR1 is SEHNR and CDR2 FQNEAQ (reference sequence). The CDR3 is 16 residues long. V was clipped by 5 bases and J by 2 bases; unmatched bases: 7. In DNA form, the CDR3 reads TGTGCCAGCAGCGGAGGGGACAGGGGTTTCACAGATACGCAGTATTTT. Amino acids: CASSGGDRGFTDTQYF.

The gene calls are TRBV13 and TRBJ1-1; 7 positions match TRBD1. V trimming: 2 bases; J trimming: 4 bases; junction bases outside the gene matches: 4. Germline CDR1 reads PRHDT; CDR2 reads FYEKMQ (reference sequence). This CDR3 contains 14 residues. The CDR3 DNA sequence: TGTGCCAGCAGCTTAACAGGGGCCTCCACTGAAGCTTTCTTT. Translated: CASSLTGASTEAFF.

The chain uses TRBV6-1 and TRBJ1-3; D unclear. The germline gives CDR1 MNHNS, CDR2 SASEGT. V was pared by 8 bases and J by 4 bases, with 6 bases between. The CDR3 contains 11 residues. The CDR3 DNA sequence: TGTGCCAGCCACACCGGAAACACCATATATTTT. Translated, it gives CASHTGNTIYF.

The chain uses TRBV6-1 and TRBJ2-5, with a weak D call TRBD1 (7 bases). Germline CDR1 and CDR2: MNHNS and SASEGT. The CDR3 length is 14 residues. The ends were cut back, 5 bases at V and 5 bases at J, with 15 bases in the middle. CDR3 coding DNA: TGTGCCAGCAGTTCCTCAGGAGGGGGCGAGACCCAGTACTTC. The encoded protein is CASSSSGGGETQYF.

The chain is built from TRBV6-5 and TRBJ1-5; possibly TRBD1 for D (5 bases). Looked up from germline, CDR1 is MNHEY and CDR2 is SVGAGI. Trimming removed 5 bases from V and 2 bases from J, with 13 bases in between. The CDR3 covers 15 residues. The CDR3 bases are TGTGCCAGCAGTGGGCGGGGGGTCGGCAATCAGCCCCAGCATTTT. Its protein is CASSGRGVGNQPQHF.

The CDR3 nucleotides are TGTGCCAGCAGTCCCGCCCGGTTGGCCTGGGAGCAGTTCTTC. Translation gives CASSPARLAWEQFF. The rearrangement joins TRBV27 to TRBJ2-1, with unresolved D. V lost 5 bases to trimming and J lost 10 bases, with 18 bases between them. CDR3 length: 14 amino acids. Germline CDR1 and CDR2: MNHEY and SMNVEV (reference sequence).